Presented here are 25 T cell receptor beta chains from one specimen sequenced in a study of cytomegalovirus exposure and HLA in healthy donors. Assay used: immunoSEQ multiplex PCR; TCRdb lists only in-frame clones, some missing. The table has more than 110,000 clones, approximately 84% seen once. Sample: PBMCs. The source is a woman between 25 and 40 years old in good health and CMV-seronegative.

The gene calls are TRBV7-6 and TRBJ1-1; 8 positions agree with TRBD1. Germline CDR1 SGHVS, CDR2 FNYEAQ. This CDR3 is 15 amino acids long. The junction had 3 bases not matched to a gene; V was cut back by 1 base and J by 2 bases. CDR3 in amino acids: CASSLEAGGNTEAFF. The CDR3 DNA is TGTGCCAGCAGCTTAGAGGCAGGGGGCAACACTGAAGCTTTCTTT.

V is TRBV4-1 and J is TRBJ1-1; 7 nucleotides agree with TRBD1. The V and J ends lost 5 bases and 4 bases, in that order; junction bases with no gene match: 7. CDR1 MGHRA and CDR2 YSYEKL come from the germline V gene. This CDR3 has 14 amino acids. This chain's CDR3 is CASSSQGVATEAFF. The CDR3 nucleotides are TGCGCCAGCAGCTCCCAGGGGGTGGCCACTGAAGCTTTCTTT.

This sequence joins TRBV11-3 and TRBJ1-6; no firm D call. Germline V CDR1 and CDR2: SGHNT, YENEEA. V was shortened by 1 base and J by 10 bases, with 8 bases between the two germline ends. The CDR3 sequence is 13 residues long. The CDR3 DNA reads as TGTGCCAGCAGCTTAGTTGGAGGATCACCCCTCCACTTT. Its protein is CASSLVGGSPLHF.

The V call is TRBV4-1, the J call TRBJ1-1; D not resolved. The CDR3 loop spans 14 amino acids. The V gene lost 2 bases and the J gene lost 1 base, with 8 bases spanning the gap. CDR1 MGHRA and CDR2 YSYEKL come from the germline V gene. CDR3 residues: CASSQLLQNTEAFF. CDR3 nucleotides: TGCGCCAGCAGCCAATTACTACAGAACACTGAAGCTTTCTTT.

The CDR3 sequence is CSVDAKAGESADTQYF. Written as DNA, the CDR3 is TGCAGCGTTGACGCAAAAGCGGGGGAGAGTGCAGATACGCAGTATTTT. The chain couples TRBV29-1 to TRBJ2-3; 8 bases are shared with TRBD2. Germline assignment: CDR1 SQVTM and CDR2 ANQGSEA. The CDR3 consists of 16 residues. Germline trimming cut 3 bases from V and 4 bases from J; bases unmatched to any gene: 12.

The chain employs TRBV7-8 and TRBJ1-6, with TRBD1 matching 9 bases. The trim removed 1 base at V and 7 bases at J, leaving 14 bases unmatched. CDR3 length: 19 amino acids. Germline lookup yields CDR1 SGHVS and CDR2 FQNEAQ. The CDR3 nucleotides are TGTGCCAGCAGCTTAGGTGGGACAGGGACCCATCGGGGCAATTCACCCCTCCACTTT. It specifies CASSLGGTGTHRGNSPLHF.

This clone was recorded once. The chain links TRBV7-3 to TRBJ2-1; 9 bases agree with TRBD1. Germline trimming cut 5 bases from V and 1 base from J; bases unmatched to any gene: 3. The CDR3 has 15 amino acids. Per the germline V gene, CDR1 is SGHTA and CDR2 is FQGTGA. CDR3 sequence (DNA): TGTGCCAGCAGCGCGGACAGGGGATCCTACAATGAGCAGTTCTTC. This encodes CASSADRGSYNEQFF.

This clone was detected only a few times. The genes are TRBV2 and TRBJ1-4; 10 nucleotides match TRBD1. V gave up 2 bases and J gave up 5 bases; unmatched junction bases: 5. This CDR3 region has 16 residues. CDR1 is SNHLY and CDR2 is FYNNEI in the germline V gene. CDR3 nucleotide sequence: TGTGCCAGCAGTGAATCGGGACAGGGGATAAATGAAAAACTGTTTTTT. Amino acids: CASSESGQGINEKLFF.

The rearrangement uses TRBV29-1 and TRBJ1-2, with 7 positions matching TRBD1. Germline CDR1 is SQVTM and CDR2 is ANQGSEA. Trimming removed 3 bases from V and 13 bases from J; junction bases left unmatched: 11. This CDR3 comprises 12 residues. For the CDR3, the DNA is TGCAGCGTTGACCGCTTTGTCAGGGGGATCACCTTC. Translating gives CSVDRFVRGITF.

The sample holds a few counts of this clone. The chain couples TRBV2 to TRBJ2-7, with TRBD2 as a possible D gene (5 bases). There are 12 residues in the CDR3. The V end was cut by 4 bases, the J end by 12 bases, with 16 bases between. Germline CDR1 reads SNHLY; CDR2 reads FYNNEI. CDR3 DNA: TGTGCCAGCAGTGTACTGGGTGGGGAGTTGTACTTC. This sequence encodes CASSVLGGELYF.

The V and J genes are TRBV6-1 and TRBJ2-7, with 7 nucleotides matching TRBD1. V trimming: 6 bases; J trimming: 3 bases; junction bases outside the gene matches: 5. Germline V gives CDR1 MNHNS, CDR2 SASEGT. The CDR3 totals 13 residues. The CDR3 sequence is CASSRTGNYEQYF. In DNA, the CDR3 is TGTGCCAGCAGCCGGACAGGAAACTACGAGCAGTACTTC.

The chain links TRBV6-1 to TRBJ2-3, with 9 bases identical to TRBD2. CDR1 is MNHNS, CDR2 SASEGT, per germline. The CDR3 has 14 residues. Losses at the gene ends were 8 bases for V and 2 bases for J; bases not matched to a gene: 5. The CDR3 is CASLAGADTDTQYF. CDR3 sequence (DNA): TGTGCCAGCTTAGCGGGGGCCGACACAGATACGCAGTATTTT.

The J gene is TRBJ2-3, the V gene TRBV5-1; possibly TRBD1 for D (6 bases). Trimming took 0 bases from V and 1 from J, leaving 18 bases between them. The germline V gene encodes CDR1 SGHRS and CDR2 YFSETQ. This CDR3 comprises 18 residues. CDR3 DNA: TGCGCCAGCAGCTTGGGACACCCACAGGGCCTAGGCACAGATACGCAGTATTTT. It encodes CASSLGHPQGLGTDTQYF.

This chain joins TRBV28 and TRBJ1-2, with 11 bases that match TRBD1. This CDR3 spans 17 amino acids. CDR1 and CDR2 from the germline V gene are MDHEN and SYDVKM. J gave up 4 bases and V 4 bases, and 11 bases lay outside the gene matches. The chain's CDR3 is CASSSPGQGGSLYGYTF. DNA for the CDR3: TGTGCCAGCAGTTCCCCGGGACAGGGGGGGTCCCTCTATGGCTACACCTTC.

The chain combines TRBV6-1 with TRBJ1-3, with 9 nucleotides matching TRBD1. CDR3 length: 15 residues. Germline CDR1 MNHNS, CDR2 SASEGT. Germline trimming cut 6 bases from V and 4 bases from J; bases unmatched to any gene: 7. Written as DNA, the CDR3 is TGTGCCAGCAGGGGAACCGGGACAGGGGGAAACACCATATATTTT. Translating gives CASRGTGTGGNTIYF.

The gene calls are TRBV9 and TRBJ2-1; 7 nucleotides line up with TRBD1. Trimming at V came to 3 bases and at J to 9 bases, leaving 3 bases not matched to a gene. The CDR3 has 12 amino acids. CDR1 SGDLS and CDR2 YYNGEE come from the germline V gene. The CDR3 spells CASSAWDSEQFF. In nucleotides, the CDR3 is TGTGCCAGCAGCGCTTGGGACAGTGAGCAGTTCTTC.

This chain uses TRBV5-1 with TRBJ2-1; possibly TRBD2 for D (6 bases). Looked up from germline, CDR1 is SGHRS and CDR2 is YFSETQ. There are 16 residues in the CDR3. With 1 base removed from V and 12 bases from J, the gap between germline ends came to 23 bases. DNA of the CDR3: TGCGCCAGCAGCTTGTATGGAGGGCCCGACGAGATGATGCAGTTCTTC. Protein product: CASSLYGGPDEMMQFF.

The chain joins TRBV30 to TRBJ2-4; TRBD2 aligns across 7 bases. Germline CDR1 and CDR2: GTSNPN and SVGIG (reference sequence). CDR3 length: 13 amino acids. Trimming at V came to 1 base and at J to 8 bases, leaving 5 bases not matched to a gene. CDR3 sequence (DNA): TGTGCCTGGAGTGCTAGTGGGGGGGACATTCAGTACTTC. It encodes CAWSASGGDIQYF.

The sample holds a few counts of this clone. This chain uses TRBV2 with TRBJ2-2; the D gene is possibly TRBD2 (6 bases). Looked up from germline, CDR1 is SNHLY and CDR2 is FYNNEI. V was trimmed by 6 bases and J by 6 bases, leaving 11 bases between them. The length of the CDR3 is 13 residues. For the CDR3, the DNA is TGTGCCAGCAGGCTCAGGGAGGCCGGGGAGCTGTTTTTT. It codes for CASRLREAGELFF.

The CDR3 sequence is CASGKQGTTTDEQFF. In nucleotides, the CDR3 is TGCGCCAGCGGAAAGCAGGGGACGACTACGGATGAGCAGTTCTTC. J is TRBJ2-1 and V is TRBV5-1; possible D gene TRBD1, 6 bases. Trimming pared 7 bases from V and 8 bases from J, leaving 22 bases between. The germline CDR1 and CDR2 sequences are SGHRS and YFSETQ. This CDR3 has 15 amino acids.

The V call is TRBV19, the J call TRBJ1-4; D is unresolved. V was pared by 4 bases and J by 8 bases, with 17 bases between. The CDR3 sequence is 15 residues long. The germline V gene has CDR1 LNHDA and CDR2 SQIVND (reference sequence). The CDR3 sequence: CASSRFVGGLEKLFF. CDR3 nucleotide sequence: TGTGCCAGTAGTAGATTTGTCGGCGGCTTGGAAAAACTGTTTTTT.

This clone appeared once. This chain links TRBV5-1 with TRBJ2-7; tentatively, D is TRBD1 (6 bases). Germline V lookup: CDR1 SGHRS, CDR2 YFSETQ. V gave up 0 bases and J gave up 2 bases, with 9 bases separating them. The CDR3 is 14 amino acids. The CDR3: CASSLDRDTYEQYF. The CDR3, as DNA: TGCGCCAGCAGCTTGGACAGGGACACCTACGAGCAGTACTTC.

The chain has TRBV7-3 and TRBJ1-6; 12 bases match TRBD1. The length of the CDR3 is 18 residues. V lost 1 base to trimming and J lost 4 bases; unmatched junction nucleotides: 5. Germline loops: CDR1 SGHTA, CDR2 FQGTGA. The CDR3 nucleotides are TGTGCCAGCAGCTTAAGGGGGGGACAGGGGGCATATAATTCACCCCTCCACTTT. This sequence encodes CASSLRGGQGAYNSPLHF.

V usage is TRBV19 and J usage is TRBJ1-5; D possibly corresponds to TRBD1 (5 bases). The CDR3 totals 12 residues. Germline V gene sequence: CDR1 LNHDA, CDR2 SQIVND (reference sequence). Trimming pared 3 bases from V and 7 bases from J, leaving 7 bases between. The CDR3 reads CASSIRGQPQHF. CDR3 DNA: TGTGCCAGTAGTATTAGGGGACAGCCCCAGCATTTT.

V gene TRBV5-6 combines with J gene TRBJ1-6; possibly TRBD1 for D (5 bases). This CDR3 contains 14 residues. The V and J ends lost 2 bases and 6 bases respectively, with 9 bases between them. Germline CDR1 SGHDT, CDR2 YYEEEE. The CDR3, as DNA: TGTGCCAGCAGCTTCCAGGGCTTTAATTCACCCCTCCACTTT. It yields the protein CASSFQGFNSPLHF.